The TCR beta chain described here comes from a study of T cell changes during pregnancy in multiple sclerosis. CDR1 and CDR2 from the germline V gene are MNHNS and SASEGT. There are 15 residues in the CDR3. V was pared by 1 base and J by 6 bases, with 7 bases of the junction left unmatched. Generated by immunoSEQ multiplex PCR, the TCRdb table keeps only in-frame clones and is missing some. The data hold some 31,000 clones, with around 89% observed a single time. Sequences were derived from CD8+ T cells from peripheral blood mononuclear cells, sampled in the third trimester of pregnancy. The V call is TRBV6-1, the J call TRBJ2-7; the match to TRBD2 covers 9 bases. The source is a female donor with multiple sclerosis, enrolled in a pregnancy study. CDR3 loop: CASSEEAGGPSEQYF. CDR3 DNA: TGTGCCAGCAGTGAAGAGGCGGGAGGGCCCAGCGAGCAGTACTTC.